This T cell receptor (beta chain) was identified in a study of cytomegalovirus exposure and HLA in healthy donors. Germline values: CDR1 LNHDA, CDR2 SQIVND (reference sequence). The CDR3 spans 17 residues. The junction had 11 bases not matched to a gene; V was cut back by 4 bases and J by 2 bases. The PCR had 60 Vbeta and 13 Jbeta primers. The repertoire was sequenced with immunoSEQ multiplex PCR; TCRdb's copy has only in-frame clones and lacks some. The table includes about 140,000 clones, approximately 78% detected once. V and J are TRBV19 and TRBJ2-3, with TRBD2 matching over 8 bases. Specimen: PBMCs. This TCR derives from a woman aged 40 to 49 in good health and CMV-seropositive. The CDR3 protein is CASSTPSRAGATDTQYF. The DNA of the CDR3 is TGTGCCAGTAGTACCCCGTCTCGAGCGGGAGCCACAGATACGCAGTATTTT.